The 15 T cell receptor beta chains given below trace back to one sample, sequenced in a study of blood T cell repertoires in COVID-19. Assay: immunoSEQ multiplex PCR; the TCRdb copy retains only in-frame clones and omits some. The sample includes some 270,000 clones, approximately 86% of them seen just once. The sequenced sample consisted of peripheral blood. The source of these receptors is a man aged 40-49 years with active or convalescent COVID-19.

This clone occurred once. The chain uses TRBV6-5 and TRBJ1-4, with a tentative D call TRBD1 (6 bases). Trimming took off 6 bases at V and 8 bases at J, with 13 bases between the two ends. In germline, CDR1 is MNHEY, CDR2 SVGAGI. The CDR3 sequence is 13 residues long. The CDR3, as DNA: TGTGCCAGCAGAGACAGGTCCGTCGAAAAACTGTTTTTT. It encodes CASRDRSVEKLFF.

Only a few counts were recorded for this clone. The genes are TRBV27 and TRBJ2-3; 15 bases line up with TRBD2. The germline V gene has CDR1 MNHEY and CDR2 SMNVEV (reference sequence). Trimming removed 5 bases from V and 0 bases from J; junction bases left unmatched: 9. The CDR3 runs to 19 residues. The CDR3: CASSRTSGRGRPSTDTQYF. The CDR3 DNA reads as TGTGCCAGCAGTCGGACTAGCGGGAGGGGACGACCTAGCACAGATACGCAGTATTTT.

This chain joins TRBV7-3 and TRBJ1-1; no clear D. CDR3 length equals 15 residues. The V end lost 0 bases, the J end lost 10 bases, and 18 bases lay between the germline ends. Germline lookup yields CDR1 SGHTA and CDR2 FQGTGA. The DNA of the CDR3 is TGTGCCAGCAGCTTAACGGGGAATCACGGGAGAAGAGCTTTCTTT. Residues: CASSLTGNHGRRAFF.

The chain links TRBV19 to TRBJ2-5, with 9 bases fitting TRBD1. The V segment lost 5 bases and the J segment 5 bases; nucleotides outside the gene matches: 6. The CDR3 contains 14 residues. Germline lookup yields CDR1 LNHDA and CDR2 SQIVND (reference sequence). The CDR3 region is CASSQPGQGETQYF. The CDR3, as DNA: TGTGCCAGTAGTCAACCCGGACAGGGGGAGACCCAGTACTTC.

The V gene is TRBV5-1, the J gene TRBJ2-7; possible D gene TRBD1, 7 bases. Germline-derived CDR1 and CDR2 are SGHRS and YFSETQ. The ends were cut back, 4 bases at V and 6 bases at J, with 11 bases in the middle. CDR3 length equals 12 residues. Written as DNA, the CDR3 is TGCGCCAGCAGCCCCAGGGGGGTCGAGCAGTACTTC. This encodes CASSPRGVEQYF.

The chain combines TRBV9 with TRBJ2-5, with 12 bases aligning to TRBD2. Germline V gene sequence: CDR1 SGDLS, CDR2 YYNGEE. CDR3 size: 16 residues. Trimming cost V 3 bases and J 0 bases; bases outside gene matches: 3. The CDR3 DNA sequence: TGTGCCAGCAGCGCTGGACTAGCGGGGAACCAAGAGACCCAGTACTTC. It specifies CASSAGLAGNQETQYF.

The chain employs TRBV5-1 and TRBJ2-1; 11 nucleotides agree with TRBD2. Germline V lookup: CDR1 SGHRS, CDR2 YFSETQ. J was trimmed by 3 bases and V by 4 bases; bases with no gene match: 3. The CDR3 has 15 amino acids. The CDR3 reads CASSPTSGSYNEQFF. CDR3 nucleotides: TGCGCCAGCAGCCCAACTAGCGGGAGCTACAATGAGCAGTTCTTC. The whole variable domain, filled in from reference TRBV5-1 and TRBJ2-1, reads KAGVTQTPRYLIKTRGQQVTLSCSPISGHRSVSWYQQTPGQGLQFLFEYFSETQRNKGNFPGRFSGRQFSNSRSEMNVSTLELGDSALYLCASSPTSGSYNEQFFGPGTRLTVL.

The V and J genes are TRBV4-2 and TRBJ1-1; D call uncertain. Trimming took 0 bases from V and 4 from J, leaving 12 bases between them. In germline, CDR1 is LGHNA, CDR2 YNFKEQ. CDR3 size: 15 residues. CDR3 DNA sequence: TGTGCCAGCAGCCAAGATGGAGTAGGGAGCACTGAAGCTTTCTTT. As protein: CASSQDGVGSTEAFF.

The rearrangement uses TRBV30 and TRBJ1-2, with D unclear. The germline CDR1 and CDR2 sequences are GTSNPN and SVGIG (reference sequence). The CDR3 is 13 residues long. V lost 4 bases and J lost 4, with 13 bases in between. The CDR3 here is CAWIDTVGYGYTF. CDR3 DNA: TGTGCCTGGATCGATACGGTTGGCTATGGCTACACCTTC.

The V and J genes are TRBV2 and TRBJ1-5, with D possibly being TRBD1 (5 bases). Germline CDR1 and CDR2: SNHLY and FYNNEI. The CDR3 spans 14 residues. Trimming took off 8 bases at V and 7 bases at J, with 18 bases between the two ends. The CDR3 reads CASRSEGLRQPQHF. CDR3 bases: TGTGCCAGCCGAAGTGAGGGACTGAGGCAGCCCCAGCATTTT.

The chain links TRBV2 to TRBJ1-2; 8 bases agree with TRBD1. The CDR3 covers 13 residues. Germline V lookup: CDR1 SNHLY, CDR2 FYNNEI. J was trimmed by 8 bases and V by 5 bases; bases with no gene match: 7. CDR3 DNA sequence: TGTGCCAGCAGTCCAGGGGGCAGGTTGGGCTACACCTTC. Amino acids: CASSPGGRLGYTF.

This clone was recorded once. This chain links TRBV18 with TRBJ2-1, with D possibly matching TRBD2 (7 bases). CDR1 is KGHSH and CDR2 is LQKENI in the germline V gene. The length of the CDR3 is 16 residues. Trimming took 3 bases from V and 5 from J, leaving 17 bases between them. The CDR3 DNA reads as TGTGCCAGCTCACCCGCGGGGGCCGGCCCCGACAATGAGCAGTTCTTC. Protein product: CASSPAGAGPDNEQFF.

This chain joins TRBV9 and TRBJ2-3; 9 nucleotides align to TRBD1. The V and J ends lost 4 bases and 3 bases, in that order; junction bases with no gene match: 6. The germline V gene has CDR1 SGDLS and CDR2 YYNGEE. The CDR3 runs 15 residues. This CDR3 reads CASSSRDRGTDTQYF. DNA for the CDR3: TGTGCCAGCAGCTCCCGAGACAGGGGGACAGATACGCAGTATTTT.

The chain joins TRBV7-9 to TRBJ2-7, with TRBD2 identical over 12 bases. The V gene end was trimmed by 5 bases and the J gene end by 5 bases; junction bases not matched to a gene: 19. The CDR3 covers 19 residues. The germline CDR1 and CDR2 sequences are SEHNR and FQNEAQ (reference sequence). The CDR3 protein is CASSPPGGEVLAGGNEQYF. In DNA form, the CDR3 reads TGTGCCAGCAGCCCCCCGGGAGGGGAGGTACTAGCGGGAGGAAACGAGCAGTACTTC.

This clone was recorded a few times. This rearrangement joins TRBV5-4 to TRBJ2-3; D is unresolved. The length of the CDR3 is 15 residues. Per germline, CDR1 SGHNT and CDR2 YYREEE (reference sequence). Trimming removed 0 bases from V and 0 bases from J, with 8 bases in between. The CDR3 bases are TGTGCCAGCAGCTTGGTTCAAGCTAGCACAGATACGCAGTATTTT. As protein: CASSLVQASTDTQYF. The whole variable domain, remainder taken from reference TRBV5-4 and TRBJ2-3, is ETGVTQSPTHLIKTRGQQVTLRCSSQSGHNTVSWYQQALGQGPQFIFQYYREEENGRGNFPPRFSGLQFPNYSSELNVNALELDDSALYLCASSLVQASTDTQYFGPGTRLTVL.